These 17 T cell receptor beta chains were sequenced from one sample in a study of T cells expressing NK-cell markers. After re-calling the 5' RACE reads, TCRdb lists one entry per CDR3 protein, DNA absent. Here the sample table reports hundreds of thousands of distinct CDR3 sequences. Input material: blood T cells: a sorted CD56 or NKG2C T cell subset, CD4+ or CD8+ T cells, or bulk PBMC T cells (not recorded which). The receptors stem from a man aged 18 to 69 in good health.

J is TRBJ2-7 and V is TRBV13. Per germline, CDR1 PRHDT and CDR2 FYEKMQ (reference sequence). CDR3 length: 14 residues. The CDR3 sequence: CASSFGRLTYEQYF. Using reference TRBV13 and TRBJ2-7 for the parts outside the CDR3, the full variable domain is AAGVIQSPRHLIKEKRETATLKCYPIPRHDTVYWYQQGPGQDPQFLISFYEKMQSDKGSIPDRFSAQQFSDYHSELNMSSLELGDSALYFCASSFGRLTYEQYFGPGTRLTVT.

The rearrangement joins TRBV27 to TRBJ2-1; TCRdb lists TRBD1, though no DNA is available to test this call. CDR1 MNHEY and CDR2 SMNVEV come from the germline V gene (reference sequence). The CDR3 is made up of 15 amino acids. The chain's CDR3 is CASSSRGQGVNEQFF.

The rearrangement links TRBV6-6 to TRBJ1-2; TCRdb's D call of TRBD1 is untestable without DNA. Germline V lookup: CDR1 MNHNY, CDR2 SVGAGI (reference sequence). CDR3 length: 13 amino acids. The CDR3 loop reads CASSPGQGNGYTF.

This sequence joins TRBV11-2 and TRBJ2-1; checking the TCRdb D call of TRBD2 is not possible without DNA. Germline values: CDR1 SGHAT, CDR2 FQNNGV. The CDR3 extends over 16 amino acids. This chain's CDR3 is CASSSASGGAYNEQFF.

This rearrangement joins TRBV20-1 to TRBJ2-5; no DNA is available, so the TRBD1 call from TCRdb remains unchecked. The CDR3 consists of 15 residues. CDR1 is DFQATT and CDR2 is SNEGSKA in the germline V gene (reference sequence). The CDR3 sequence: CSASPGRGRAETQYF.

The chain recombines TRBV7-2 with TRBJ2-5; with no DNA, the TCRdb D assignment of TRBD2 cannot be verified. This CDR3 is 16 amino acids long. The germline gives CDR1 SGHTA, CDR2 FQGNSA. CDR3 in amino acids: CASSLTSGGTQGAQYF.

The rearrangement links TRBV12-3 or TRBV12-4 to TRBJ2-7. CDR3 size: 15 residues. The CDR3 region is CASSQSWSDRGEQYF.

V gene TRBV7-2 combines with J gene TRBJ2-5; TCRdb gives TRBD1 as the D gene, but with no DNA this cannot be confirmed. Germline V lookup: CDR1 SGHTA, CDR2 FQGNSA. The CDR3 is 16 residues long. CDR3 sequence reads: CASSLLWRGGVETQYF.

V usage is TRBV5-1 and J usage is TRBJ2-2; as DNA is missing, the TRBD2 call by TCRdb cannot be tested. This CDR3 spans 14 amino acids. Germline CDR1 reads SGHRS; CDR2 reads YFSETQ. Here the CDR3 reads CASSPGTSVGELFF.

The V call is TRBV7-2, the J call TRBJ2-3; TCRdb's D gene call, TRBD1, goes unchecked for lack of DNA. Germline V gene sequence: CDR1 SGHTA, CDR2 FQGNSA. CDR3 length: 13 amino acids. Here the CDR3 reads CASSYGTGDTQYF. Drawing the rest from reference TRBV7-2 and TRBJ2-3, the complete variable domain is GAGVSQSPSNKVTEKGKDVELRCDPISGHTALYWYRQSLGQGLEFLIYFQGNSAPDKSGLPSDRFSAERTGGSVSTLTIQRTQQEDSAVYLCASSYGTGDTQYFGPGTRLTVL.

The CDR3 reads CASSYSSTGSTNEKLFF. V is TRBV6-5 and J is TRBJ1-4; checking the TCRdb D call of TRBD1 is not possible without DNA. The CDR3 has 17 residues. From germline, CDR1 is MNHEY and CDR2 SVGAGI.

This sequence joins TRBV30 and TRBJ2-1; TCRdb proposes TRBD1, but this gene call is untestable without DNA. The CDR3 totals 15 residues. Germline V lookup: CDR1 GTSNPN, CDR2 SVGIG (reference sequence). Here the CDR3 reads CAWSMGQGDYNEQFF.

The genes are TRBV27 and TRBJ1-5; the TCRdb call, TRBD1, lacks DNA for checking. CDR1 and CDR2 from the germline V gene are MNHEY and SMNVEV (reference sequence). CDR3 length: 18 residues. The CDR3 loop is CASSPQPGGEGHNQPQHF.

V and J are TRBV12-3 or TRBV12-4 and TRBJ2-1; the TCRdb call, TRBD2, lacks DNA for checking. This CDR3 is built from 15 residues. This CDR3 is CASSLRPSGGAEQFF.

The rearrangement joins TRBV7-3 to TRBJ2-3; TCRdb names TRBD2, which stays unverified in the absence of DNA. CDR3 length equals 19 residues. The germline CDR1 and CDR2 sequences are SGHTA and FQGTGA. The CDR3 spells CASSTVGSSGGVIADTQYF.

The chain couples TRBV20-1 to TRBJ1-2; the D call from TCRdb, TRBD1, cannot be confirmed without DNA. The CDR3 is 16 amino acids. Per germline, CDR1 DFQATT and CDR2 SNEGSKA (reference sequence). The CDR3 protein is CSASRGGRVTNYGYTF.

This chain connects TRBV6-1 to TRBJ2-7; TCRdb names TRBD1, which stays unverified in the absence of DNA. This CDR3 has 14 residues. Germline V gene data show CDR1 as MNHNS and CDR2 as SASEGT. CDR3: CAGSGGSSPYEQYF.